The 5 T cell receptor beta chains given below trace back to one sample, sequenced in a study of blood T cell repertoires in COVID-19. The repertoire was sequenced with immunoSEQ multiplex PCR; TCRdb's copy has only in-frame clones and lacks some. The sample shows over 70,000 clones, approximately 89% of them seen only once. Material for sequencing was peripheral blood. These receptors came from a human donor with active COVID-19. The donor label of this sample is uncertain.

This clone has a single count. The V call is TRBV5-1, the J call TRBJ2-7, with a tentative D call TRBD1 (5 bases). Germline CDR1 SGHRS, CDR2 YFSETQ. The CDR3 has 14 amino acids. The V gene lost 3 bases and the J gene lost 2 bases, with 12 bases spanning the gap. The CDR3 sequence is CASSSRTQTYEQYF. In DNA form, the CDR3 reads TGCGCCAGCAGCTCCAGGACACAAACCTACGAGCAGTACTTC.

The genes are TRBV9 and TRBJ2-5, with 7 bases fitting TRBD2. The CDR3 has 17 amino acids. Germline trimming cut 0 bases from V and 2 bases from J; bases unmatched to any gene: 10. Germline V gene lookup returns CDR1 SGDLS and CDR2 YYNGEE. CDR3 sequence (DNA): TGTGCCAGCAGCGTAGATCTTCCCGGGGGGATACAAGAGACCCAGTACTTC. Protein sequence: CASSVDLPGGIQETQYF.

Here the CDR3 reads CSVVGQGGYEQYF. The CDR3 DNA sequence: TGCAGCGTTGTGGGGCAGGGGGGCTACGAGCAGTACTTC. V and J are TRBV29-1 and TRBJ2-7; D might be TRBD1 (7 bases). This CDR3 has 13 residues. Looked up from germline, CDR1 is SQVTM and CDR2 is ANQGSEA. The V gene lost 4 bases and the J gene lost 3 bases, with 13 bases spanning the gap.

The chain has TRBV5-5 and TRBJ1-5; D gene ambiguous. V was shortened by 5 bases and J by 0 bases, with 12 bases between the two germline ends. CDR1 is SGHKS, CDR2 YYEKEE, per germline (reference sequence). The CDR3 has 15 residues. The CDR3 coding sequence is TGTGCCAGCAGTCCCTCGGGGAATAGCAATCAGCCCCAGCATTTT. Translated: CASSPSGNSNQPQHF.

The chain links TRBV28 to TRBJ2-5; D gene uncertain. Germline V gene lookup returns CDR1 MDHEN and CDR2 SYDVKM. Trimming removed 2 bases at V and 2 bases at J, with 9 bases between. The CDR3 has 14 amino acids. The CDR3 region has the DNA TGTGCCAGCAGTTTAGATACAGTACAAGAGACCCAGTACTTC. Its translation: CASSLDTVQETQYF.